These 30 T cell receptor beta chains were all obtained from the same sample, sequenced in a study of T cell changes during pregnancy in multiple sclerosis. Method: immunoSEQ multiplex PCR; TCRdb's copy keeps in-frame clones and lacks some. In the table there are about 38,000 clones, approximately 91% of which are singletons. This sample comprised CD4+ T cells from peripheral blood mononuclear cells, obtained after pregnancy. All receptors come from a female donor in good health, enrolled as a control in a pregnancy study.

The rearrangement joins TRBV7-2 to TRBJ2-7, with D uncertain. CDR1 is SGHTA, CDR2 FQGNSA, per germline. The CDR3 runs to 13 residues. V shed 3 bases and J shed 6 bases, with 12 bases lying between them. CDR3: CASSLEYSGEQYF. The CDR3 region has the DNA TGTGCCAGCAGCTTGGAGTATTCCGGCGAGCAGTACTTC. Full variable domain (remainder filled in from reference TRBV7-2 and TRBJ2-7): GAGVSQSPSNKVTEKGKDVELRCDPISGHTALYWYRQSLGQGLEFLIYFQGNSAPDKSGLPSDRFSAERTGGSVSTLTIQRTQQEDSAVYLCASSLEYSGEQYFGPGTRLTVT.

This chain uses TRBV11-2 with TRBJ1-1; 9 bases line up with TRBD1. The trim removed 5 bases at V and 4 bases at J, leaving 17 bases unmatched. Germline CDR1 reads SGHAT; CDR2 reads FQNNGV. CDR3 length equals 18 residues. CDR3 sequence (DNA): TGTGCCAGCAGCCTACCGGGACAGGGCGTATTGGGGCGCACTGAAGCTTTCTTT. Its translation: CASSLPGQGVLGRTEAFF. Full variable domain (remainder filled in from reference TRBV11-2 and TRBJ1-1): EAGVAQSPRYKIIEKRQSVAFWCNPISGHATLYWYQQILGQGPKLLIQFQNNGVVDDSQLPKDRFSAERLKGVDSTLKIQPAKLEDSAVYLCASSLPGQGVLGRTEAFFGQGTRLTVV.

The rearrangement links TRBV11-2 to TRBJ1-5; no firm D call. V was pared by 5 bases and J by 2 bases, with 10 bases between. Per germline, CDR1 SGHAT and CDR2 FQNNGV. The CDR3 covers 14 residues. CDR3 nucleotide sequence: TGTGCCAGCAGCCAACAGCCGGGCAATCAGCCCCAGCATTTT. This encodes CASSQQPGNQPQHF.

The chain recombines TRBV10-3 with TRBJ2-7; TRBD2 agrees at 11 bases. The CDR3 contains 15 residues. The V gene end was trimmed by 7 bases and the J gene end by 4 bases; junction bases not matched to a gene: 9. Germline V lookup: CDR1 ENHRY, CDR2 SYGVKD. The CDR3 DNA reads TGTGCCATCACCTCCGGGACTAGCGGAGGGTACGAGCAGTACTTC. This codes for CAITSGTSGGYEQYF.

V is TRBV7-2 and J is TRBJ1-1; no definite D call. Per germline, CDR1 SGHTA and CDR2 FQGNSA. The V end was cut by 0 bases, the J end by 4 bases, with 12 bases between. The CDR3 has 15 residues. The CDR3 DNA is TGTGCCAGCAGCTTAGCGCGAGGGTCGGGCACTGAAGCTTTCTTT. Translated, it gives CASSLARGSGTEAFF.

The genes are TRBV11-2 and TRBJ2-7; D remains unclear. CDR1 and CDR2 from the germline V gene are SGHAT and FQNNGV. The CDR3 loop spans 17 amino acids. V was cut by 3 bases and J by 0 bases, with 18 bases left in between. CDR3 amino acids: CASSFSVGGLSSYEQYF. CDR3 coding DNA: TGTGCCAGCAGCTTCTCGGTAGGCGGCTTAAGCTCCTACGAGCAGTACTTC.

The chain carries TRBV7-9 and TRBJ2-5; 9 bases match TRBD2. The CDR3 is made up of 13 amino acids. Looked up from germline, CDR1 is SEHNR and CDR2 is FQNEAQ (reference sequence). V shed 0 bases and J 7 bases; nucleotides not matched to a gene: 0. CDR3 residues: CASSLASGGTQYF. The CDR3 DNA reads TGTGCCAGCAGCTTAGCTAGCGGGGGGACCCAGTACTTC.

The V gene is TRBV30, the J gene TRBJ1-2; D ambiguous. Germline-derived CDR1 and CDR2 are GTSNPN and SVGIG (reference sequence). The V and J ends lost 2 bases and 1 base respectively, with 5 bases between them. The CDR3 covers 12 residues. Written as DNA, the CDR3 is TGTGCCTGGAGTCAGATTAACTATGGCTACACCTTC. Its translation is CAWSQINYGYTF.

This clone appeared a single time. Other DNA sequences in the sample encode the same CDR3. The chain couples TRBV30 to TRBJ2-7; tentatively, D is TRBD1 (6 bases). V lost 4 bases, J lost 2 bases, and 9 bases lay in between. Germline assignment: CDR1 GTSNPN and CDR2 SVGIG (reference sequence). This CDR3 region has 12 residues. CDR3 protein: CAWKQGTYEQYF. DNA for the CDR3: TGTGCCTGGAAACAGGGAACCTACGAGCAGTACTTC.

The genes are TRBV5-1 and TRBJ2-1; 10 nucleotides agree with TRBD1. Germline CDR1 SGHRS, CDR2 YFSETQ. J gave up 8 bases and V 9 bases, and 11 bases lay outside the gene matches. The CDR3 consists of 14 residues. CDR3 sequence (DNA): TGCGCCACCTCGGGACAGGGGATAGGAGATGAGCAGTTCTTC. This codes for CATSGQGIGDEQFF.

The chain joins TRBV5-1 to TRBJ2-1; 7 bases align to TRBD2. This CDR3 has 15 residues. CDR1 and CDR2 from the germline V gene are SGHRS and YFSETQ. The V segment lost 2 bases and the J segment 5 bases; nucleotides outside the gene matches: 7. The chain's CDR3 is CASSLGGRADNEQFF. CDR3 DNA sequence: TGCGCCAGCAGCTTAGGAGGGAGGGCCGACAATGAGCAGTTCTTC. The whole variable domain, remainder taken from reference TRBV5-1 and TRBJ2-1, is KAGVTQTPRYLIKTRGQQVTLSCSPISGHRSVSWYQQTPGQGLQFLFEYFSETQRNKGNFPGRFSGRQFSNSRSEMNVSTLELGDSALYLCASSLGGRADNEQFFGPGTRLTVL.

The CDR3 DNA reads as TGTGCCAGCAGCTTGGCAGGGGCTCCACGGCCCCAGCATTTT. It translates to CASSLAGAPRPQHF. The J gene is TRBJ1-5, the V gene TRBV7-9; maybe TRBD1 (6 bases). Germline V gene sequence: CDR1 SEHNR, CDR2 FQNEAQ (reference sequence). The CDR3 runs 14 residues. V lost 3 bases to trimming and J lost 9 bases, with 15 bases between them.

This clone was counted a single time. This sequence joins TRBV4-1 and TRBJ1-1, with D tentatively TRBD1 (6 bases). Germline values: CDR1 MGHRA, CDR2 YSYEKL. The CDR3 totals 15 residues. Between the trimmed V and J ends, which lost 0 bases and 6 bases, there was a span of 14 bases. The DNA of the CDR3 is TGCGCCAGCAGCCAAGAGGGCAGGGGTTCTGCTGAAGCTTTCTTT. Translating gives CASSQEGRGSAEAFF.

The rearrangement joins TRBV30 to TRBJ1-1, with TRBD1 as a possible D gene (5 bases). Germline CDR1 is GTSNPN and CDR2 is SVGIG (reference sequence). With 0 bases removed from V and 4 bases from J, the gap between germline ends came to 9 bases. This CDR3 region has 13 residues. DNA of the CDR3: TGTGCCTGGAGTGTCGGAGGGGTCACTGAAGCTTTCTTT. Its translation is CAWSVGGVTEAFF.

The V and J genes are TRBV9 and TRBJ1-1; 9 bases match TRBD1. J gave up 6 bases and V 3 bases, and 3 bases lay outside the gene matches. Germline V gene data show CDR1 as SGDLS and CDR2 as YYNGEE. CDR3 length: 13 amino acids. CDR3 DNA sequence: TGTGCCAGCAGCGCCACAGGGGGCTCTGAAGCTTTCTTT. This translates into CASSATGGSEAFF.

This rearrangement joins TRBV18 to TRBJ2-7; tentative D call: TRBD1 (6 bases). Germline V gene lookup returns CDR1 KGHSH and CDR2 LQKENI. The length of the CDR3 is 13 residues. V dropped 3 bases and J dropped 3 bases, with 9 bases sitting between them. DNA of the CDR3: TGTGCCAGCTCACCTTGGACAGTCTACGAGCAGTACTTC. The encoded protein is CASSPWTVYEQYF.

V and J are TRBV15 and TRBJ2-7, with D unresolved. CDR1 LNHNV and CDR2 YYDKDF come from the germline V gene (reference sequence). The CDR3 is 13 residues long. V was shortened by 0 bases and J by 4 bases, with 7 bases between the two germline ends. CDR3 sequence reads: CATSRDPLYEQYF. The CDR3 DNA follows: TGTGCCACCAGCAGAGATCCCCTTTACGAGCAGTACTTC. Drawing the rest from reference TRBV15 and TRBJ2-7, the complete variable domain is DAMVIQNPRYQVTQFGKPVTLSCSQTLNHNVMYWYQQKSSQAPKLLFHYYDKDFNNEADTPDNFQSRRPNTSFCFLDIRSPGLGDTAMYLCATSRDPLYEQYFGPGTRLTVT.

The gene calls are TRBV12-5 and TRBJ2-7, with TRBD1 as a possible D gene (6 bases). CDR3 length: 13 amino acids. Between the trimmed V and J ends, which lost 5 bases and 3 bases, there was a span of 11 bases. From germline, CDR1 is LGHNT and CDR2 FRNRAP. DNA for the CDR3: TGTGCTAGTGGTGGCTGGGACAACTACGAGCAGTACTTC. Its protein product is CASGGWDNYEQYF.

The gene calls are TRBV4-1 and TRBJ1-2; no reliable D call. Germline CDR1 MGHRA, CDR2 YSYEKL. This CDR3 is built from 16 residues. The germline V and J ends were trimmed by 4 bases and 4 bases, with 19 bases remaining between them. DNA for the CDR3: TGCGCCAGCAGCCCCGGGAGTGGCAGCCATAGCTATGGCTACACCTTC. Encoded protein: CASSPGSGSHSYGYTF.

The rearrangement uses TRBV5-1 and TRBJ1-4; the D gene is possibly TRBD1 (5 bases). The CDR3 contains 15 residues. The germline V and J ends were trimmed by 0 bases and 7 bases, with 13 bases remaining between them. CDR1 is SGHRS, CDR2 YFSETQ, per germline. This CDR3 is CASSLAAGGAEKLFF. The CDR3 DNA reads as TGCGCCAGCAGCTTGGCGGCAGGAGGGGCTGAAAAACTGTTTTTT.

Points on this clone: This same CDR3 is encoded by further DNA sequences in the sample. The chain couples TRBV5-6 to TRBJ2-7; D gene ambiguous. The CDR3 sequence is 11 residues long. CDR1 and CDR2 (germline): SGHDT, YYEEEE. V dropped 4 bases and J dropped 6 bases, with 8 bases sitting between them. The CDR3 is CASSSLREQYF. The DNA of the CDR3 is TGTGCCAGCAGCAGCTTGCGCGAGCAGTACTTC.

This chain's CDR3 is CASIEREGRNEQFF. CDR3 nucleotides: TGTGCCAGCATCGAGCGGGAGGGCCGCAATGAGCAGTTCTTC. The genes are TRBV2 and TRBJ2-1; 10 positions agree with TRBD2. V shed 7 bases and J 6 bases; nucleotides not matched to a gene: 6. CDR3 length equals 14 residues. CDR1 and CDR2 from the germline V gene are SNHLY and FYNNEI. The entire variable domain, with the rest obtained from reference TRBV2 and TRBJ2-1, is as follows: EPEVTQTPSHQVTQMGQEVILRCVPISNHLYFYWYRQILGQKVEFLVSFYNNEISEKSEIFDDQFSVERPDGSNFTLKIRSTKLEDSAMYFCASIEREGRNEQFFGPGTRLTVL.

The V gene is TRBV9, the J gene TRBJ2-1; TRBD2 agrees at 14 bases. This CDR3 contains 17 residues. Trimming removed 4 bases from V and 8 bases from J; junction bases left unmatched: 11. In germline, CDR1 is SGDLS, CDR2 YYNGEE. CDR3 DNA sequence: TGTGCCAGCAGCATCGGGACTAGCGGGAGAGGGAATTATGAGCAGTTCTTC. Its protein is CASSIGTSGRGNYEQFF.

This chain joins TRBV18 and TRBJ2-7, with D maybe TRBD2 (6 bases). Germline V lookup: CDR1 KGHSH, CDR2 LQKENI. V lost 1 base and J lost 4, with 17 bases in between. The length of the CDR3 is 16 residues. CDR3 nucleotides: TGTGCCAGCTCACCACAGCCAGGTAGCGGAACATACGAGCAGTACTTC. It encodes CASSPQPGSGTYEQYF.

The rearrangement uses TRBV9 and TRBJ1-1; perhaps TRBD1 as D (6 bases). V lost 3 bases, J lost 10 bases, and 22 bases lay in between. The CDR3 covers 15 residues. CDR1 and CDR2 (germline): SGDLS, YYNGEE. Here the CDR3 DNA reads TGTGCCAGCAGCGCTGAGATAGACAGGCCGTTCGGAGCTTTCTTT. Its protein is CASSAEIDRPFGAFF. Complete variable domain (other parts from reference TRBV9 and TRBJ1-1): DSGVTQTPKHLITATGQRVTLRCSPRSGDLSVYWYQQSLDQGLQFLIQYYNGEERAKGNILERFSAQQFPDLHSELNLSSLELGDSALYFCASSAEIDRPFGAFFGQGTRLTVV.

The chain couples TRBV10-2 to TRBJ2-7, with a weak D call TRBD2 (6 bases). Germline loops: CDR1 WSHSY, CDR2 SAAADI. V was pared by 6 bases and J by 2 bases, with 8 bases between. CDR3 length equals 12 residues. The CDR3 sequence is CASSGLTYEQYF. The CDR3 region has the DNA TGCGCCAGCAGCGGACTAACCTACGAGCAGTACTTC.

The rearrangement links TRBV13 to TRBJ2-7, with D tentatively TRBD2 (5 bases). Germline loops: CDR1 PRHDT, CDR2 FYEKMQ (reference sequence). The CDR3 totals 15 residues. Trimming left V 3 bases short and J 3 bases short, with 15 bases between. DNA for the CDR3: TGTGCCAGCAGCTTCCGGGGATTCCCCCTCTACGAGCAGTACTTC. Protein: CASSFRGFPLYEQYF.

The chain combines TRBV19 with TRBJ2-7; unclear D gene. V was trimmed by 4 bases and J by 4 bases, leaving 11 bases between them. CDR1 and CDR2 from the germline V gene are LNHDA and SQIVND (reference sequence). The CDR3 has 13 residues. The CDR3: CASSTRTGYEQYF. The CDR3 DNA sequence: TGTGCCAGTAGTACCCGAACTGGTTACGAGCAGTACTTC. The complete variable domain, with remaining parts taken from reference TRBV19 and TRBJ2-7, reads DGGITQSPKYLFRKEGQNVTLSCEQNLNHDAMYWYRQDPGQGLRLIYYSQIVNDFQKGDIAEGYSVSREKKESFPLTVTSAQKNPTAFYLCASSTRTGYEQYFGPGTRLTVT.

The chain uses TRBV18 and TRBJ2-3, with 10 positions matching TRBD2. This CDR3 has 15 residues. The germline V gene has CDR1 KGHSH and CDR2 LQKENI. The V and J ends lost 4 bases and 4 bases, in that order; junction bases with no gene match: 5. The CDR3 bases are TGTGCCAGCTCACTAGCGGGGGGCCCAGCAGATACGCAGTATTTT. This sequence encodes CASSLAGGPADTQYF.

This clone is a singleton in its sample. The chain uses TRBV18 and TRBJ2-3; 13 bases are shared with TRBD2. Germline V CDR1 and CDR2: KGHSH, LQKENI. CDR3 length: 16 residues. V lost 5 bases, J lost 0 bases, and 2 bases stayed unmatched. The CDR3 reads CASSLLAGGSTDTQYF. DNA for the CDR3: TGTGCCAGCTCATTACTAGCGGGGGGGAGCACAGATACGCAGTATTTT.